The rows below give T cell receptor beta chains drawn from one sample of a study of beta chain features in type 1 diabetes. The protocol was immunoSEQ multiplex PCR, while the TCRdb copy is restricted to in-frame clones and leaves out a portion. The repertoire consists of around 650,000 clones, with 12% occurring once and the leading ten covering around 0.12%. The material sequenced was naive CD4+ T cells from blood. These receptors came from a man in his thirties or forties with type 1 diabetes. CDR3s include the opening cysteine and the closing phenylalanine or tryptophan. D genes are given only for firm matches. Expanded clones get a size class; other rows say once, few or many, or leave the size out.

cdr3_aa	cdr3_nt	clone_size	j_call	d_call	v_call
CASSLVSLSSTDTQYF	TGTGCCAGTAGTCTAGTCAGTCTTTCTAGCACAGATACGCAGTATTTT	.	TRBJ2-3	.	TRBV19
CASSPNVGLEAFF	TGTGCCAGCAGCCCCAACGTAGGGTTGGAGGCTTTCTTT	few	TRBJ1-1	.	TRBV9
CASSLAGTGGIYEQYF	TGTGCCAGCAGCTTAGCTGGGACAGGGGGGATCTACGAGCAGTACTTC	.	TRBJ2-7	TRBD1	TRBV7-2
CASAQTAMNTEAFF	TGTGCTAGTGCCCAGACAGCTATGAACACTGAAGCTTTCTTT	.	TRBJ1-1	.	TRBV12-5
CASIGQPNTGELFF	TGTGCCAGCATAGGGCAGCCGAACACCGGGGAGCTGTTTTTT	.	TRBJ2-2	.	TRBV2
CASSSLPGGEVEKLFF	TGCGCCAGCAGCTCGCTTCCAGGGGGCGAGGTTGAAAAACTGTTTTTT	.	TRBJ1-4	TRBD1	TRBV5-1
CASSQQDGSYEQYF	TGTGCCAGCAGCCAACAAGACGGCTCCTACGAGCAGTACTTC	.	TRBJ2-7	.	TRBV6-5
CASSLWTDYGYTF	TGTGCCAGCAGCTTGTGGACGGACTATGGCTACACCTTC	.	TRBJ1-2	.	TRBV5-6
CASSLPRGQSGNEKLFF	TGCGCCAGCAGCCTCCCAAGGGGGCAAAGTGGAAATGAAAAACTGTTTTTT	few	TRBJ1-4	TRBD1	TRBV5-1
CASSLTSDPNYGYTF	TGTGCCAGCAGCTTAACTTCAGATCCTAACTATGGCTACACCTTC	.	TRBJ1-2	.	TRBV7-9
CASSRPGQGNSPLHF	TGTGCCAGTAGTAGACCGGGACAGGGTAACTCACCCCTCCACTTT	once	TRBJ1-6	TRBD1	TRBV19
CASSFELAGGNYNEQFF	TGTGCCAGCAGCTTTGAACTAGCGGGGGGAAACTACAATGAGCAGTTCTTC	few	TRBJ2-1	TRBD2	TRBV11-2
CASSLQGTGNTIYF	TGTGCCAGCAGCCTACAGGGAACTGGAAACACCATATATTTT	.	TRBJ1-3	.	TRBV7-9
CASSVVGTGELFF	TGTGCCAGCAGCGTAGTAGGCACCGGGGAGCTGTTTTTT	.	TRBJ2-2	.	TRBV9
CASSLPPGGYTF	TGTGCCAGCAGCCTCCCCCCGGGGGGCTACACCTTC	.	TRBJ1-2	.	TRBV6-5
CASSPAPRGDTQYF	TGTGCCAGCAGCCCCGCCCCAAGGGGTGATACGCAGTATTTT	.	TRBJ2-3	.	TRBV7-2
CASSPGAEKLFF	TGTGCCAGCAGTCCAGGAGCCGAAAAACTGTTTTTT	few	TRBJ1-4	.	TRBV6-5
CSVRSLDSSYEQYF	TGCAGCGTTCGGTCCCTGGACAGTTCCTACGAGCAGTACTTC	few	TRBJ2-7	.	TRBV29-1
CASRSYGTGGSREPQHF	TGTGCCAGCAGGTCCTATGGGACAGGGGGTTCAAGGGAGCCCCAGCATTTT	.	TRBJ1-5	TRBD1	TRBV5-6
CAWVLAGALGGETQYF	TGTGCCTGGGTCCTAGCGGGGGCCCTAGGGGGAGAGACCCAGTACTTC	few	TRBJ2-5	TRBD2	TRBV30
CASSVVLAGTDTQYF	TGTGCCAGCAGCGTAGTTCTAGCGGGGACAGATACGCAGTATTTT	few	TRBJ2-3	TRBD2	TRBV9
CASSLAAGLGMSSYEQYF	TGTGCCAGCAGCCTCGCGGCGGGGTTGGGGATGAGCTCCTACGAGCAGTACTTC	.	TRBJ2-7	.	TRBV7-2
CASSSDSKRGKLFF	TGTGCCAGCAGTTCGGACAGCAAACGCGGAAAACTGTTTTTT	.	TRBJ1-4	.	TRBV27
CASSQDLAGLSYGYTF	TGTGCCAGCAGCCAAGATCTAGCAGGGCTGAGCTATGGCTACACCTTC	.	TRBJ1-2	.	TRBV4-2
CSVAGRVQETQYF	TGCAGCGTTGCGGGCAGGGTCCAAGAGACCCAGTACTTC	few	TRBJ2-5	.	TRBV29-1
CASSPPANYGYTF	TGTGCCAGCAGCCCCCCAGCTAACTATGGCTACACCTTC	.	TRBJ1-2	.	TRBV7-9
CASSFGDRYNSPLHF	TGTGCCAGCAGTTTTGGGGACCGGTATAATTCACCCCTCCACTTT	few	TRBJ1-6	.	TRBV27
CASSLNYGVDTGELFF	TGTGCCAGCAGCTTGAATTACGGGGTGGACACCGGGGAGCTGTTTTTT	few	TRBJ2-2	.	TRBV5-6
CASSSPGLANEQFF	TGTGCCAGCAGTTCACCGGGACTAGCGAATGAGCAGTTCTTC	.	TRBJ2-1	TRBD2	TRBV28
CASRSRTGNNEQFF	TGTGCCAGCAGGAGCCGGACAGGGAACAATGAGCAGTTCTTC	few	TRBJ2-1	TRBD1	TRBV7-9
CASSFLGQRTYEQYF	TGTGCCAGCAGCTTTCTTGGACAGAGAACCTACGAGCAGTACTTC	.	TRBJ2-7	.	TRBV7-2
CASSSQGVNEKLFF	TGTGCCAGTAGCTCCCAGGGAGTTAATGAAAAACTGTTTTTT	.	TRBJ1-4	.	TRBV19
CAWTRDTEKLFF	TGTGCCTGGACCAGGGACACCGAAAAACTGTTTTTT	few	TRBJ1-4	.	TRBV30
CASSADSGYEKLFF	TGTGCCAGCAGCGCCGACTCTGGATATGAAAAACTGTTTTTT	few	TRBJ1-4	.	TRBV11-2
CAWTAGENIQYF	TGTGCCTGGACAGCGGGGGAAAACATTCAGTACTTC	few	TRBJ2-4	TRBD2	TRBV30
CASSLDSRETQYF	TGCGCCAGCAGCTTGGATAGCCGGGAGACCCAGTACTTC	.	TRBJ2-5	.	TRBV5-1
CASSLERQNYGYTF	TGTGCCAGCAGCTTAGAGAGACAGAACTATGGCTACACCTTC	few	TRBJ1-2	.	TRBV7-2
CASSLVEAGGTQYF	TGTGCCAGCAGCTTAGTTGAGGCGGGGGGTACGCAGTATTTT	few	TRBJ2-3	TRBD2	TRBV7-2
CASSLQGADSPLHF	TGTGCCAGCAGCTTACAGGGGGCTGATTCACCCCTCCACTTT	once	TRBJ1-6	TRBD1	TRBV6-6
CANNAPEGFSYEQYF	TGTGCCAACAATGCCCCGGAGGGATTCTCCTACGAGCAGTACTTC	.	TRBJ2-7	.	TRBV7-2
CASSIRLEADTQYF	TGTGCCAGCAGCATCAGGCTGGAGGCAGATACGCAGTATTTT	.	TRBJ2-3	.	TRBV7-2
CAISETSTSGGHGTDTQYF	TGTGCCATCAGTGAAACTAGTACTAGCGGGGGACACGGGACAGATACGCAGTATTTT	.	TRBJ2-3	TRBD2	TRBV10-3
CASSSAPGGEQFF	TGTGCCAGCAGCTCTGCCCCAGGGGGTGAGCAGTTCTTC	.	TRBJ2-1	TRBD1	TRBV7-2
CASSWTPSSTDTQYF	TGTGCCAGCAGCTGGACACCCTCTAGCACAGATACGCAGTATTTT	few	TRBJ2-3	.	TRBV7-2
CASSFLLAYGYTF	TGTGCCAGCAGTTTTTTGTTGGCCTATGGCTACACCTTC	.	TRBJ1-2	.	TRBV28